This paragraph covers one TCR beta chain sequence. The target antigen is unknown. Trimming removed 6 bases from V and 8 bases from J; junction bases left unmatched: 12. There are 14 residues in the CDR3. Germline V gene data show CDR1 as WSHSY and CDR2 as SAAADI. The data are from a study of T cell responses to AZD1222 COVID-19 vaccine. Findings and caveats of the study: Donors were chiefly white British, with a greater number of females, and clonal diversity was perhaps underestimated. Sampling that yielded the repertoires occurred only after the peak T cell response. At baseline, seropositivity was found in only six or seven AZD1222 recipients.

Method: immunoSEQ multiplex PCR; TCRdb's copy keeps in-frame clones and lacks some. The sample includes 100,000 to 150,000 clones, around 83% of them seen just once. The chain has TRBV10-2 and TRBJ1-2; 7 nucleotides align to TRBD1. The clonotype was recovered from an adult who received the AZD1222 COVID-19 vaccine. The starting material was peripheral blood, obtained 28 days after the second AZD1222 dose. Here the CDR3 reads CASRRQGGVEGYTF. Here the CDR3 DNA reads TGCGCCAGCAGGAGACAGGGCGGAGTAGAGGGCTACACCTTC.